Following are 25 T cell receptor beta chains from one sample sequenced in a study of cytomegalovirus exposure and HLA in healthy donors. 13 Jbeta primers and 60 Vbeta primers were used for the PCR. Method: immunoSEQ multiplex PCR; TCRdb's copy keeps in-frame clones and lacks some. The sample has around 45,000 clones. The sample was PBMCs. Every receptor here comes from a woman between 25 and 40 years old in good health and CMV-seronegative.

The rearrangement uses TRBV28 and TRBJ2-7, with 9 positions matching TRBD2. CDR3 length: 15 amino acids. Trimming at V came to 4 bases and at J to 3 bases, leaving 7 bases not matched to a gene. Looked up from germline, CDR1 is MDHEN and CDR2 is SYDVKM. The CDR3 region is CASSSRLAELYEQYF. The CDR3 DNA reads TGTGCCAGCAGTTCAAGACTAGCGGAGCTCTACGAGCAGTACTTC.

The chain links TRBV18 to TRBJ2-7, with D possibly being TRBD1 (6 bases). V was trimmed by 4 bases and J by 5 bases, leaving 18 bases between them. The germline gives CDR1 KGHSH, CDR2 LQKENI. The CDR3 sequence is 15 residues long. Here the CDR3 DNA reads TGTGCCAGCTCACAGAGACTAACAGGGACCCACGAGCAGTACTTC. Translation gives CASSQRLTGTHEQYF.

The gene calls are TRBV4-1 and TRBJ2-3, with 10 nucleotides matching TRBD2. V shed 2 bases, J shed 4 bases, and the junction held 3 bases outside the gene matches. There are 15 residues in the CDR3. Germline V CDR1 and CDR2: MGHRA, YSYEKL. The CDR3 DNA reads TGCGCCAGCAGCCAATCTGGACTAGCGGCAGATACGCAGTATTTT. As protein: CASSQSGLAADTQYF.

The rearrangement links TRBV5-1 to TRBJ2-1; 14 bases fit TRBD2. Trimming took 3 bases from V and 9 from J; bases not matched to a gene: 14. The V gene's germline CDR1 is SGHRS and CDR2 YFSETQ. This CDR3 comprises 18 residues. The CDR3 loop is CASSSDHPGLAGEGEQFF. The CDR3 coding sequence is TGCGCCAGCAGCTCCGACCATCCGGGACTAGCGGGAGAGGGTGAGCAGTTCTTC.

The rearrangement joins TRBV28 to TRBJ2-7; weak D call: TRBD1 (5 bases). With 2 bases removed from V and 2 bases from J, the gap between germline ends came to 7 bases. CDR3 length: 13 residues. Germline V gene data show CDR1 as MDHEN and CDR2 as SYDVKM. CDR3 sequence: CASSLGAPYEQYF. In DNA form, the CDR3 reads TGTGCCAGCAGTTTAGGGGCGCCCTACGAGCAGTACTTC.

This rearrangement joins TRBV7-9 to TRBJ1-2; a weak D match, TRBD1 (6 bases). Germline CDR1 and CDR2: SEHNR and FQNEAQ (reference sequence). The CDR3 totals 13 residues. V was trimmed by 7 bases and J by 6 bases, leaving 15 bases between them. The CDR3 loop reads CASNMGQSHGYTF. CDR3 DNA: TGTGCCAGCAACATGGGACAATCCCATGGCTACACCTTC.

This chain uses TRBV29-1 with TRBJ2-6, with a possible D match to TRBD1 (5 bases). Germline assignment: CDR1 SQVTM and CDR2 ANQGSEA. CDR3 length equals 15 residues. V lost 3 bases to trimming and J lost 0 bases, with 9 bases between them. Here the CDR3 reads CSVDTGFSGANVLTF. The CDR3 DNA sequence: TGCAGCGTTGATACAGGCTTCTCTGGGGCCAACGTCCTGACTTTC.

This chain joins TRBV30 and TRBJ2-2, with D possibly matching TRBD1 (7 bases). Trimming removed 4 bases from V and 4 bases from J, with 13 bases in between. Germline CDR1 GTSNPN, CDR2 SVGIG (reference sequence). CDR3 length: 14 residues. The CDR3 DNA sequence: TGTGCCTGGATATCAGGGGGGTTCACCGGGGAGCTGTTTTTT. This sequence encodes CAWISGGFTGELFF.

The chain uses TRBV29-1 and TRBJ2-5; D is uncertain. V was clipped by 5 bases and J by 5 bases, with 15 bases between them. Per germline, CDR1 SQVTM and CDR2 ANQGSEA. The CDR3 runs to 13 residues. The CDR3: CSVPAVVGETQYF. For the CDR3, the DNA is TGCAGCGTTCCCGCGGTGGTCGGGGAGACCCAGTACTTC. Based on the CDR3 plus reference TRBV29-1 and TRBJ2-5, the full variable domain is SAVISQKPSRDICQRGTSLTIQCQVDSQVTMMFWYRQQPGQSLTLIATANQGSEATYESGFVIDKFPISRPNLTFSTLTVSNMSPEDSSIYLCSVPAVVGETQYFGPGTRLLVL.

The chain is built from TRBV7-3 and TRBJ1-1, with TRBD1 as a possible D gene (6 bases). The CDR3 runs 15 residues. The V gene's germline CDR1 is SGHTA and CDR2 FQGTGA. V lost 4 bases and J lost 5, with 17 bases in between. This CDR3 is CASSSQGGSGTEAFF. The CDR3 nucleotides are TGTGCCAGCAGCTCACAGGGTGGATCGGGAACTGAAGCTTTCTTT. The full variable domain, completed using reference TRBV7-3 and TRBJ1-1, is GAGVSQTPSNKVTEKGKYVELRCDPISGHTALYWYRQSLGQGPEFLIYFQGTGAADDSGLPNDRFFAVRPEGSVSTLKIQRTERGDSAVYLCASSSQGGSGTEAFFGQGTRLTVV.

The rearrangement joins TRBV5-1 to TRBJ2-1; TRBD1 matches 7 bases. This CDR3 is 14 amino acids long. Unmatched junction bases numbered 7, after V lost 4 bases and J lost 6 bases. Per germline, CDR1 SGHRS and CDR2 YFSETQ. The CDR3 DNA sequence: TGCGCCAGCAGCGCAGACAGGGATCCCAATGAGCAGTTCTTC. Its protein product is CASSADRDPNEQFF.

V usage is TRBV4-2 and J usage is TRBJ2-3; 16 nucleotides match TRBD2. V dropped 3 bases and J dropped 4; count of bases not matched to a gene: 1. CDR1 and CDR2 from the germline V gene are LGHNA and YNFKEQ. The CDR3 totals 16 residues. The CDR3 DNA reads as TGTGCCAGCAGCCAGGGACTAGCGGGAGGGGCAGATACGCAGTATTTT. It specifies CASSQGLAGGADTQYF.

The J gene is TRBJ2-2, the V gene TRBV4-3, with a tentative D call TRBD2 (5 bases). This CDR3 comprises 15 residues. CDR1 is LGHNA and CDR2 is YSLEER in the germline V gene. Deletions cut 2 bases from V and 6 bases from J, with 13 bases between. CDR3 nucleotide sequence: TGCGCCAGCAGCCAATCGCGATCCGGGGCCGGGGAGCTGTTTTTT. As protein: CASSQSRSGAGELFF.

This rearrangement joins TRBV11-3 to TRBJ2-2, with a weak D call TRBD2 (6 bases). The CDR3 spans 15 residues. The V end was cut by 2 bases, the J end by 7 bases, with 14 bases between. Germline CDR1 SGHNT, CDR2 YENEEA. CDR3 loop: CASSLRSREVGELFF. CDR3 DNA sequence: TGTGCCAGCAGCTTACGGTCCAGGGAGGTCGGGGAGCTGTTTTTT.

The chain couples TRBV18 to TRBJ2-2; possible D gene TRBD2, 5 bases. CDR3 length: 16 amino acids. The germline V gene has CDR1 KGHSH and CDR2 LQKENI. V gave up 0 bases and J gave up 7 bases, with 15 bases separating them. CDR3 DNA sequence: TGTGCCAGCTCACCACCGAGAGGTCTTGGACTCGGGGAGCTGTTTTTT. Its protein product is CASSPPRGLGLGELFF.

CDR3 sequence: CASTRQYPPEAFF. The CDR3 DNA reads as TGTGCCAGTACGAGACAGTATCCTCCTGAAGCTTTCTTT. The chain carries TRBV6-1 and TRBJ1-1; weak D call: TRBD1 (5 bases). This CDR3 contains 13 residues. Trimming cost V 9 bases and J 6 bases, with 17 bases left between them. Germline lookup yields CDR1 MNHNS and CDR2 SASEGT.

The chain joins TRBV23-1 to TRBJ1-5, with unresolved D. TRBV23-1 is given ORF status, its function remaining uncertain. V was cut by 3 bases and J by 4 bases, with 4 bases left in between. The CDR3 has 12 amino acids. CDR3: CASSQRNQPQHF. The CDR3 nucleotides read TGCGCCAGCAGTCAGAGGAATCAGCCCCAGCATTTT.

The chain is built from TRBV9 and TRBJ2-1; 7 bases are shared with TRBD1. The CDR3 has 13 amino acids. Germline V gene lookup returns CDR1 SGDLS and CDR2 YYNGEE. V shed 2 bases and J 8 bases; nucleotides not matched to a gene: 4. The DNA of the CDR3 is TGTGCCAGCAGCGTCCGACAGGGTGATGAGCAGTTCTTC. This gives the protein CASSVRQGDEQFF. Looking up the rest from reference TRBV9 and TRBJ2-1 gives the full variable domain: DSGVTQTPKHLITATGQRVTLRCSPRSGDLSVYWYQQSLDQGLQFLIQYYNGEERAKGNILERFSAQQFPDLHSELNLSSLELGDSALYFCASSVRQGDEQFFGPGTRLTVL.

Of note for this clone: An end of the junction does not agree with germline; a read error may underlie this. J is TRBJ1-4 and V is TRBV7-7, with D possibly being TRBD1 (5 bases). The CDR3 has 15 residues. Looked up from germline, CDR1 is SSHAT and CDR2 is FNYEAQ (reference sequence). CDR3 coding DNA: TGTGTCAGCTTGGGGGGAAAGAGGACTAATGAAAAACTGTTTTTT. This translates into CVSLGGKRTNEKLFF.

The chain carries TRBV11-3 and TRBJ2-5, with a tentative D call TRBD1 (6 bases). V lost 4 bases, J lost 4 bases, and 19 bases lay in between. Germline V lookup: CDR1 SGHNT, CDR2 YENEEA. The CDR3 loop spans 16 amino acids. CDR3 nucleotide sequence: TGTGCCAGCAGCTCCGCTTACAGGGTAGATGGAGAGACCCAGTACTTC. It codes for CASSSAYRVDGETQYF.

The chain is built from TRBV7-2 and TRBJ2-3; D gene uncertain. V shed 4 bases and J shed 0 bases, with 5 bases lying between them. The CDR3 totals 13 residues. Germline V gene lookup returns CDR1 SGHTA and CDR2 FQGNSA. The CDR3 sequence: CASSSPSTDTQYF. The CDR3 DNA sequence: TGTGCCAGCAGCTCCCCTAGCACAGATACGCAGTATTTT. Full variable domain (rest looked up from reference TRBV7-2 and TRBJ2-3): GAGVSQSPSNKVTEKGKDVELRCDPISGHTALYWYRQSLGQGLEFLIYFQGNSAPDKSGLPSDRFSAERTGGSVSTLTIQRTQQEDSAVYLCASSSPSTDTQYFGPGTRLTVL.

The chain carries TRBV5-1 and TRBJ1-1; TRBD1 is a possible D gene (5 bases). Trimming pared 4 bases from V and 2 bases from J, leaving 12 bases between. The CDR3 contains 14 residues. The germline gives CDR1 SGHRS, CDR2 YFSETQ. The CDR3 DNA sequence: TGCGCCAGCAGCCTAGGGGCAGCCAACACTGAAGCTTTCTTT. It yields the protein CASSLGAANTEAFF.

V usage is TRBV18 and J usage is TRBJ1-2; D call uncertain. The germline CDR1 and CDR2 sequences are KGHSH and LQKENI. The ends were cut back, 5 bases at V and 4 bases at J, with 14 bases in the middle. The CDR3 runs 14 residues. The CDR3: CASSSRDLSYGYTF. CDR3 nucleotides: TGTGCCAGCTCATCCCGCGACTTAAGCTATGGCTACACCTTC.

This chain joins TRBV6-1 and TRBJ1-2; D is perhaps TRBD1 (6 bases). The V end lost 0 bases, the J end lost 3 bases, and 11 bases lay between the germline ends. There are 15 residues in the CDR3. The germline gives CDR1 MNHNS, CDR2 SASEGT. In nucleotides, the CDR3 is TGTGCCAGCAGTGAAGCGGCGGGGGGCTACTATGGCTACACCTTC. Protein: CASSEAAGGYYGYTF.

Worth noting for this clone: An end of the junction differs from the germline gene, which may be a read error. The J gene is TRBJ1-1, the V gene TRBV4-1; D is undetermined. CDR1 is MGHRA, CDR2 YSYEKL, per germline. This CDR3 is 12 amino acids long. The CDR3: CASSQDRVEDFF. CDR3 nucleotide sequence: TGCGCCAGCAGCCAAGATCGGGTCGAAGATTTCTTT.